This T cell receptor beta chain comes out of a study of blood T cells in healthy people across ages. V lost 1 base to trimming and J lost 14 bases, with 12 bases between them. The germline V gene has CDR1 SNHLY and CDR2 FYNNEI. The CDR3 covers 12 residues. For this clonotype: Its antigen is not identified.

Study-level results: Versus aged donors, long-lived donors had higher diversity and more naive CD4+ cells.

Next came a second PCR, run for about 7 to 11 cycles, which used a sample-barcoded 5' primer along with a J-beta primer mix. Each cDNA was tagged by a template-switch adaptor containing 12 random nucleotides. TCRdb itself ran the 5' RACE reads through MiXCR, one entry per CDR3 protein. The sample yields approximately 800,000 distinct CDR3 sequences, about 55% seen once. Input material: blood. This chain connects TRBV2 to TRBJ2-1; a possible D gene is TRBD2 (5 bases). The sequence was collected from a man older than 75 in good health. The DNA for the CDR3 is TGTGCCAGCAGTGAAGGGCTAGCTCGGGAGTTCTTC. This sequence encodes CASSEGLAREFF.